These 2 T cell receptor beta chains share one sample of origin, sequenced in a study of T cell changes during pregnancy in multiple sclerosis. Generated by immunoSEQ multiplex PCR, the TCRdb table keeps only in-frame clones and is missing some. The data show 35,000 to 45,000 clones, approximately 87% seen once. The source material was peripheral blood, sampled in the second trimester of pregnancy. The receptors originated from a female donor in good health, enrolled as a control in a pregnancy study.

This clone was observed a handful of times. The V call is TRBV5-5, the J call TRBJ1-3; 8 nucleotides align to TRBD1. This CDR3 region has 16 residues. V shed 4 bases and J 1 base; nucleotides not matched to a gene: 7. Germline loops: CDR1 SGHKS, CDR2 YYEKEE (reference sequence). The CDR3 protein is CASSEPDRASGNTIYF. The CDR3 bases are TGTGCCAGCAGCGAACCGGACAGGGCATCTGGAAACACCATATATTTT.

The V and J genes are TRBV20-1 and TRBJ2-1; D is perhaps TRBD2 (5 bases). The CDR3 length is 11 residues. Germline assignment: CDR1 DFQATT and CDR2 SNEGSKA (reference sequence). V lost 3 bases, J lost 7 bases, and 7 bases lay in between. CDR3: CSASPGNEQFF. CDR3 in DNA: TGCAGTGCTAGCCCGGGGAATGAGCAGTTCTTC.